The clone carrying this TCR beta chain has only a few counts. With 60 Vbeta and 13 Jbeta primers, the PCR was carried out. Method: immunoSEQ multiplex PCR; TCRdb's copy keeps in-frame clones and lacks some. The table lists 84,000 or so clones, less than 65% of them singletons. This sample stems from a study of cytomegalovirus exposure and HLA in healthy donors. The ends were cut back, 0 bases at V and 5 bases at J, with 16 bases in the middle. The CDR3 length is 16 residues. Germline V gives CDR1 LNHNV, CDR2 YYDKDF (reference sequence). The chain couples TRBV15 to TRBJ1-2; D is ambiguous. Sequencing was done on a sample of PBMCs. This TCR was recovered from a woman aged 25 to 39 in good health and CMV-seropositive. The CDR3 reads CATSRDLEQNRYGYTF. CDR3 bases: TGTGCCACCAGCAGAGATCTCGAACAGAATCGTTATGGCTACACCTTC.